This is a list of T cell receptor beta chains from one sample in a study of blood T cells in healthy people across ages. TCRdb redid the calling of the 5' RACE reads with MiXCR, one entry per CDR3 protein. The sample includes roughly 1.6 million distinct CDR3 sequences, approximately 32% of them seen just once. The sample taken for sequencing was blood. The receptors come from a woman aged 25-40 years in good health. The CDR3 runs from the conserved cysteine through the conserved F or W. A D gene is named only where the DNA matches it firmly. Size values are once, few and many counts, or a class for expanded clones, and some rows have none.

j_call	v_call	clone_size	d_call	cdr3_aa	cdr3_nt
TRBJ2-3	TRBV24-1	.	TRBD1	CATSDPGTVEDTQYF	TGTGCCACCAGTGATCCCGGGACAGTAGAAGATACGCAGTATTTT
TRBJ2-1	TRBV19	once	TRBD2	CASSMGAGPYNEQFF	TGTGCCAGTAGTATGGGAGCGGGGCCCTACAATGAGCAGTTCTTC
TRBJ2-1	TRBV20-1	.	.	CSATGLLSSYNEQFF	TGCAGTGCGACAGGACTCCTCAGCTCCTACAATGAGCAGTTCTTC
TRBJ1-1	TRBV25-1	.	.	CASSAGLAEAFF	TGTGCCAGCAGTGCAGGGTTGGCTGAAGCTTTCTTT
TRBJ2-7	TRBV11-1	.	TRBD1	CASSKRRGRIYEQYF	TGTGCCAGCAGCAAGCGCAGGGGGCGCATCTACGAGCAGTACTTC
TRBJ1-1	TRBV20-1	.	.	CSALTENTEAFF	TGCAGTGCTCTGACAGAGAACACTGAAGCTTTCTTT
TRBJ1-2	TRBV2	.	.	CASSEAVGQPGLQGYTF	TGTGCCAGCAGTGAAGCAGTCGGCCAGCCAGGCCTACAGGGCTACACCTTC
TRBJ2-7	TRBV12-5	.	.	CASGAGPSYEQYF	TGTGCTAGTGGGGCAGGGCCTTCCTACGAGCAGTACTTC
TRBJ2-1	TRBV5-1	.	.	CASSLNRKQEQFF	TGCGCCAGCAGCTTGAACCGAAAACAGGAGCAGTTCTTC
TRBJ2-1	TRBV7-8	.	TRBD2	CASSLSIGTSNSHEQFF	TGTGCCAGCAGCTTATCTATTGGGACTAGTAACTCCCATGAGCAGTTCTTC
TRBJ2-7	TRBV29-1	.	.	CSALGVHEQYF	TGCAGCGCTCTGGGGGTACACGAGCAGTACTTC
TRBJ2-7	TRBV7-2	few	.	CASSFRVSAYEQYF	TGTGCCAGCAGCTTTAGGGTCTCAGCCTACGAGCAGTACTTC
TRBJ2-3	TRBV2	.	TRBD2	CASSEETSGGTDTQYF	TGTGCCAGCAGTGAAGAGACTAGCGGGGGGACAGATACGCAGTATTTT
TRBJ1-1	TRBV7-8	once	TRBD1	CASSLDRGDGWTEAFF	TGTGCCAGCAGTTTGGACAGGGGAGATGGGTGGACTGAAGCTTTCTTT
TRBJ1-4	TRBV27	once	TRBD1	CASLDRVLKKLFF	TGTGCCAGCTTGGACAGGGTCTTAAAAAAACTGTTTTTT
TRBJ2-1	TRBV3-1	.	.	CASSPMFTAGEQFF	TGTGCCAGCAGCCCTATGTTTACGGCGGGTGAGCAGTTCTTC
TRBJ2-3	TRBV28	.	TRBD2	CASTRSGRGNLDTQYF	TGTGCCAGCACGCGTAGCGGGAGAGGTAATTTAGATACGCAGTATTTT
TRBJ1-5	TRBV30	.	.	CAWSTSSNQPRHF	TGTGCCTGGAGTACGAGTAGCAATCAGCCCCGGCATTTT
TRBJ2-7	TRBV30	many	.	CAWSHSGAYEQYF	TGTGCCTGGAGTCATAGCGGAGCTTACGAGCAGTACTTC
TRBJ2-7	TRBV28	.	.	CASHAGAEQYF	TGTGCCTCGCATGCCGGGGCCGAGCAGTACTTC
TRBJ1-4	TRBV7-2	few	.	CASSPGTREKLFF	TGTGCCAGCAGCCCAGGGACACGTGAAAAACTGTTTTTT
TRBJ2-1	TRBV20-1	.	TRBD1	CSARGGTGYNEQFF	TGCAGTGCTAGAGGAGGGACAGGGTACAATGAGCAGTTCTTC
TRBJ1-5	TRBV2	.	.	CASSAILAGTQPQHF	TGTGCCAGCAGTGCTATTCTGGCGGGGACTCAGCCCCAGCATTTT
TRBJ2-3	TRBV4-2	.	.	CASSQLAGTRGTQYF	TGTGCCAGCAGCCAACTAGCAGGGACCCGAGGCACGCAGTATTTT
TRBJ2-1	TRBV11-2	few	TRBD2	CASSPLSGGSYNEQFF	TGTGCCAGCAGCCCTTTGTCGGGGGGGTCGTACAATGAGCAGTTCTTC
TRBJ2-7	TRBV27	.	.	CASSSGFAMGEQYF	TGTGCCAGCAGTTCAGGGTTTGCTATGGGCGAGCAGTACTTC
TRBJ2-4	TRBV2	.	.	CASGEGQLYEQYF	TGTGCCAGCGGGGAAGGACAGCTCTATGAGCAGTACTTC
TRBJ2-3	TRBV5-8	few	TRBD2	CASSSTSREPDTQYF	TGTGCCAGCAGCTCGACTAGCAGGGAACCAGATACGCAGTATTTT
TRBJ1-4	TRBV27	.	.	CASSPWTESNEKLFF	TGTGCCAGCAGCCCCTGGACAGAATCTAATGAAAAACTGTTTTTT
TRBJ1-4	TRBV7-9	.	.	CASSSDSLNEKLFF	TGTGCCAGCAGCTCGGACAGCCTTAATGAAAAACTGTTTTTT
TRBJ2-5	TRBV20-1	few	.	CSARDYRVQETQYF	TGCAGTGCTAGAGATTACCGAGTTCAAGAGACCCAGTACTTC
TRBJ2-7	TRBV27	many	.	CASSPVREQYF	TGTGCCAGCAGTCCCGTCCGGGAGCAGTACTTC
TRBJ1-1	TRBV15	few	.	CATSRGTQNTEAFF	TGTGCCACCAGCAGAGGTACTCAGAACACTGAAGCTTTCTTT
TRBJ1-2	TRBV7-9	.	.	CASSLAQLGRGHGYTF	TGTGCCAGCAGCTTAGCGCAGCTCGGCAGGGGCCATGGCTACACCTTC
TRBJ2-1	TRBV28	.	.	CASSHRDADVGDEQFF	TGTGCCAGCAGTCACCGGGACGCAGACGTAGGGGATGAGCAGTTCTTC
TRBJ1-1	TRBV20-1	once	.	CSARPGPIDSAFF	TGCAGTGCTAGACCAGGGCCCATCGACTCAGCTTTCTTT
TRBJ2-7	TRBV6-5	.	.	CASRYRDKGPYEQYF	TGTGCCAGCAGATACCGGGACAAGGGACCCTACGAGCAGTACTTC